These T cell receptor beta chains were read from a single sample in a study of blood T cell repertoires in COVID-19. The assay was immunoSEQ multiplex PCR, and TCRdb's table has in-frame clones only and misses some. The data hold about 170,000 clones, with about 89% observed a single time. What was sequenced was peripheral blood. The receptor source for this set is a man aged 70 or older with acute or convalescent COVID-19. CDR3s include the opening cysteine and the closing phenylalanine or tryptophan. D genes are given only for firm matches. Size tells how often a clone was seen (once, few, many) or the class of an expanded clone, and some rows leave it out.

j_call | v_call | d_call | clone_size | cdr3_aa | cdr3_nt
TRBJ1-2 | TRBV29-1 | . | . | CSAGVYTF | TGCAGCGCCGGGGTATACACCTTC
TRBJ1-4 | TRBV4-2 | TRBD1 | . | CASSQGTGRGNEKLFF | TGTGCCAGCAGCCAGGGGACAGGGAGGGGTAATGAAAAACTGTTTTTT
TRBJ1-6 | TRBV2 | . | . | CASSPWTVNSPLHF | TGTGCCAGCAGTCCTTGGACAGTAAATTCACCCCTCCACTTT
TRBJ1-1 | TRBV9 | . | . | CASSPKGLNTEAFF | TGTGCCAGCAGCCCCAAGGGGCTGAACACTGAAGCTTTCTTT
TRBJ1-2 | TRBV30 | . | . | CAWSAGNYGYTF | TGTGCCTGGAGTGCAGGGAACTATGGCTACACCTTC
TRBJ1-1 | TRBV7-3 | . | . | CASSLYGGRTEAFF | TGTGCCAGCAGCTTATATGGGGGGAGGACTGAAGCTTTCTTT
TRBJ1-1 | TRBV18 | . | . | CASSTQVNTEAFF | TGTGCCAGCTCAACGCAGGTGAACACTGAAGCTTTCTTT
TRBJ1-1 | TRBV5-1 | . | . | CASSLETMNTEAFF | TGCGCCAGCAGCTTAGAAACAATGAACACTGAAGCTTTCTTT
TRBJ1-4 | TRBV2 | . | . | CASSERTANEKLFF | TGTGCCAGCAGTGAGAGGACAGCGAATGAAAAACTGTTTTTT
TRBJ2-1 | TRBV2 | TRBD2 | . | CASSAAGVGFF | TGTGCCAGCAGTGCGGCGGGAGTCGGGTTCTTC
TRBJ1-4 | TRBV11-2 | . | . | CASSLRRTNEKLFF | TGTGCCAGCAGCTTGAGGCGGACTAATGAAAAACTGTTTTTT
TRBJ2-7 | TRBV28 | TRBD1 | . | CASNLQGYPYEQYF | TGTGCCAGCAACCTACAGGGGTACCCCTACGAGCAGTACTTC
TRBJ2-1 | TRBV27 | TRBD1 | . | CASSQNPRDRSSYNEQFF | TGTGCCAGCAGTCAAAACCCTCGGGACAGGAGCTCCTACAATGAGCAGTTCTTC
TRBJ1-1 | TRBV11-2 | . | . | CASSLDGVQAFF | TGTGCCAGCAGCTTAGATGGAGTCCAAGCTTTCTTT
TRBJ1-1 | TRBV19 | . | . | CASSMGGTEAFF | TGTGCCAGTAGTATGGGGGGCACTGAAGCTTTCTTT
TRBJ2-5 | TRBV28 | . | . | CASNPPRGGAQETQYF | TGTGCCAGCAACCCCCCCCGAGGGGGGGCGCAAGAGACCCAGTACTTC
TRBJ2-2 | TRBV5-1 | TRBD2 | . | CASSFSGSVTGELFF | TGCGCCAGCAGCTTTAGCGGGAGTGTGACCGGGGAGCTGTTTTTT
TRBJ1-1 | TRBV2 | . | . | CASRSGSPNTEAFF | TGTGCCAGCAGATCGGGGTCCCCGAACACTGAAGCTTTCTTT
TRBJ2-1 | TRBV21-1 | . | . | CASSKMMGTVKNNEQFF | TGTGCCAGCAGCAAAATGATGGGGACTGTGAAAAACAATGAGCAGTTCTTC
TRBJ1-2 | TRBV7-9 | . | . | CASSLNVPGGYTF | TGTGCCAGCAGCCTAAACGTCCCAGGAGGCTACACCTTC
TRBJ1-3 | TRBV4-3 | TRBD1 | . | CASSQNYRGSSGNTIYF | TGCGCCAGCAGCCAAAACTACAGGGGCTCCTCTGGAAACACCATATATTTT
TRBJ2-2 | TRBV27 | TRBD1 | once | CATSHRGLYTGELFF | TGTGCCACCTCCCACAGGGGCTTGTACACCGGGGAGCTGTTTTTT
TRBJ2-7 | TRBV28 | . | . | CASSLFGETYEQYF | TGTGCCAGCAGTTTATTCGGGGAAACCTACGAGCAGTACTTC
TRBJ2-7 | TRBV7-9 | TRBD2 | . | CASSSGLAVYEQYF | TGTGCCAGCAGCTCGGGACTAGCGGTCTACGAGCAGTACTTC
TRBJ2-1 | TRBV24-1 | TRBD1 | . | CATRGQGLYNEQFF | TGTGCCACCAGAGGACAGGGACTTTACAATGAGCAGTTCTTC
TRBJ2-1 | TRBV5-8 | TRBD2 | . | CASSLSGGSSYNEQFF | TGTGCCAGCAGCCTCTCGGGGGGTAGCTCCTACAATGAGCAGTTCTTC
TRBJ1-5 | TRBV24-1 | . | . | CATSDPQEASQPQHF | TGTGCCACCAGTGATCCCCAGGAGGCTAGTCAGCCCCAGCATTTT
TRBJ2-4 | TRBV28 | . | . | CASSLGTTVAKNIQYF | TGTGCCAGCAGTTTAGGGACAACGGTAGCCAAAAACATTCAGTACTTC
TRBJ2-3 | TRBV19 | . | . | CASSIQGTDTQYF | TGTGCCAGTAGTATACAGGGGACAGATACGCAGTATTTT
TRBJ2-7 | TRBV28 | TRBD1 | . | CASSLPGQGFSYEQYF | TGTGCCAGCAGCCTCCCGGGACAGGGATTCTCCTACGAGCAGTACTTC
TRBJ1-2 | TRBV30 | TRBD1 | . | CAWSDRVETYGYTF | TGTGCCTGGAGCGACAGGGTGGAAACCTATGGCTACACCTTC
TRBJ2-7 | TRBV28 | . | . | CASIPPGRNEQYF | TGTGCCAGCATCCCTCCAGGGAGGAACGAGCAGTACTTC
TRBJ1-4 | TRBV27 | TRBD1 | . | CATADRAPTNEKLFF | TGTGCCACCGCGGACAGGGCCCCAACTAATGAAAAACTGTTTTTT
TRBJ1-4 | TRBV19 | . | once | CASSIRGIVEKLFF | TGTGCCAGTAGTATCCGGGGGATCGTTGAAAAACTGTTTTTT
TRBJ1-1 | TRBV12-3/TRBV12-4 | . | . | CASRFQNTEAFF | TGTGCCAGCAGGTTCCAGAACACTGAAGCTTTCTTT
TRBJ2-3 | TRBV9 | TRBD2 | . | CASSVWLQESGTPDTQYF | TGTGCCAGCAGCGTCTGGTTGCAGGAGAGCGGGACCCCAGATACGCAGTATTTT
TRBJ1-2 | TRBV9 | . | . | CASSVGLENYGYTF | TGTGCCAGCAGCGTAGGTCTGGAGAACTATGGCTACACCTTC
TRBJ1-2 | TRBV6-6 | TRBD1 | . | CASGGGADYGYTF | TGTGCCAGCGGAGGGGGCGCGGACTATGGCTACACCTTC
TRBJ2-4 | TRBV28 | . | . | CASSLPGVGIQYF | TGTGCCAGCAGTCTCCCAGGGGTCGGCATTCAGTACTTC
TRBJ2-5 | TRBV5-5 | TRBD1 | . | CASSWGQGGETQYF | TGTGCCAGCAGCTGGGGACAGGGAGGAGAGACCCAGTACTTC
TRBJ2-5 | TRBV10-3 | TRBD1 | . | CAIGFGDRQETQYF | TGTGCCATCGGTTTCGGGGACAGACAAGAGACCCAGTACTTC